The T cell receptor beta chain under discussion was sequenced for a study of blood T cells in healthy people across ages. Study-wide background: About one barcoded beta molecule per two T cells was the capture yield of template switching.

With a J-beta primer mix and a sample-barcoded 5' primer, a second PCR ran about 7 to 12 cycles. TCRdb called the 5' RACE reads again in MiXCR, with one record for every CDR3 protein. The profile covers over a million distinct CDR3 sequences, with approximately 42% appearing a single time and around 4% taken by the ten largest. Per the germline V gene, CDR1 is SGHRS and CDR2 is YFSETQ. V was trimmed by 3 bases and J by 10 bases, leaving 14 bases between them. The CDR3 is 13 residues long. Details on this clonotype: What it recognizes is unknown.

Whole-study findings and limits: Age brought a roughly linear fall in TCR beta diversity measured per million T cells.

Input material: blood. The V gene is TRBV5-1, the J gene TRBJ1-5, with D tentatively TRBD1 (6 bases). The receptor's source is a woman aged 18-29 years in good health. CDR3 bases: TGCGCCAGCAGCTCCGTGGGGGGGGGCCCCCAGCATTTT. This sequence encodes CASSSVGGGPQHF.